Each of the 13 T cell receptor beta chains below was sequenced from the same sample in a study of blood T cells in healthy people across ages. Sample-barcoded 5' priming and a J-beta primer mix drove a second PCR of roughly 6 to 12 cycles. Each CDR3 protein is one row after TCRdb ran MiXCR on the 5' RACE reads. Of about 1.1 million distinct CDR3 sequences in the sample, less than 45% were seen once. Sequenced: blood. The receptors shown here come from a man younger than 35 in good health.

This chain connects TRBV4-1 to TRBJ1-1; D is unresolved. The CDR3 consists of 15 residues. Germline loops: CDR1 MGHRA, CDR2 YSYEKL. V lost 7 bases and J 1 base, leaving 16 bases between the germline ends. The CDR3 DNA reads as TGCGCCAGCAAAGGGATCGTTAGCCCGAACACTGAAGCTTTCTTT. Its translation is CASKGIVSPNTEAFF.

The J gene is TRBJ1-2, the V gene TRBV24-1; the D is unclear. Trimming stripped 3 bases from V and 8 bases from J, with 12 bases between. The CDR3 is 13 residues long. Per the germline V gene, CDR1 is KGHDR and CDR2 is SFDVKD. The CDR3 DNA is TGTGCCACCAGTGATGAGCTGGGCGGAGGCTACACCTTC. Amino acid sequence: CATSDELGGGYTF.

This clonotype was observed at least ten times. This chain links TRBV4-2 with TRBJ2-1; no firm D call. This CDR3 is 13 amino acids long. Trimming stripped 0 bases from V and 7 bases from J, with 7 bases between. Germline V CDR1 and CDR2: LGHNA, YNFKEQ. The CDR3 is CASSQELRNEQFF. CDR3 in DNA: TGTGCCAGCAGCCAAGAACTACGGAATGAGCAGTTCTTC.

As to this clonotype: It is unclear where the CDR3 begins or ends on the DNA, so no DNA is shown, and the CDR3 is as TCRdb lists it. The chain's CDR3 is CASSLLVGAGTTF. The J gene is TRBJ1-2, the V gene TRBV28. The CDR3 spans 13 residues, counting both ends. CDR1 is MDHEN, CDR2 SYDVKM, per germline.

This clonotype was seen a single time. This chain joins TRBV20-1 and TRBJ1-3; the D gene is possibly TRBD1 (6 bases). This CDR3 has 20 amino acids. Trimming removed 3 bases from V and 0 bases from J, with 27 bases in between. Germline V gene lookup returns CDR1 DFQATT and CDR2 SNEGSKA (reference sequence). As DNA, the CDR3 is TGCAGTGCTAGCCATATTGGACAGAAGTTCGGACAGTTCTCTGGAAACACCATATATTTT. Protein: CSASHIGQKFGQFSGNTIYF.

As regards this clonotype: The junction does not match germline at one end; this may be a read error. This sequence joins TRBV7-9 and TRBJ2-1; the D gene could be TRBD1 or TRBD2 (6 bases each). The CDR3 loop spans 15 amino acids. The germline V gene has CDR1 SEHNR and CDR2 FQNEAQ (reference sequence). CDR3 DNA: TGTGCCAGCAGCTTCTTGGGGGGCGAATACAATGAGCAGTTCTTT. Translation: CASSFLGGEYNEQFF.

V gene TRBV6-2 or TRBV6-3 combines with J gene TRBJ2-7; 9 bases are shared with TRBD1. V trimming: 0 bases; J trimming: 0 bases; junction bases outside the gene matches: 6. Per the germline V gene, CDR1 is MNHEY and CDR2 is SVGEGT. CDR3 length equals 17 residues. CDR3 nucleotide sequence: TGTGCCAGCAGTTACTCCTTACGACAGGGGGGCTCCTACGAGCAGTACTTC. This encodes CASSYSLRQGGSYEQYF.

This chain uses TRBV7-2 with TRBJ1-5; D is uncertain. Germline-derived CDR1 and CDR2 are SGHTA and FQGNSA. This CDR3 is built from 15 residues. Trimming removed 1 base at V and 3 bases at J, with 10 bases between. CDR3 in DNA: TGTGCCAGCAGCTTAGTTGCTAGGGCCAATCAGCCCCAGCATTTT. This sequence encodes CASSLVARANQPQHF.

This clonotype was seen a handful of times. The J gene is TRBJ2-3, the V gene TRBV4-1; TRBD2 aligns across 8 bases. Germline V gives CDR1 MGHRA, CDR2 YSYEKL. The CDR3 consists of 17 residues. V gave up 0 bases and J gave up 3 bases; unmatched junction bases: 8. CDR3 protein: CASSQDFPTGGTDTQYF. CDR3 DNA: TGCGCCAGCAGCCAAGATTTCCCGACGGGGGGGACAGATACGCAGTATTTT.

The chain combines TRBV2 with TRBJ2-1; D perhaps matches TRBD1 (5 bases). The germline CDR1 and CDR2 sequences are SNHLY and FYNNEI. Trimming cost V 2 bases and J 10 bases, with 18 bases left between them. This CDR3 is 15 amino acids long. The CDR3 DNA reads as TGTGCCAGCAGTGAACACCAGGGTACCAATTTGGAGCAGTTCTTC. Amino acid sequence: CASSEHQGTNLEQFF.

This clonotype was counted a few times. The chain carries TRBV21-1 and TRBJ1-4; TRBD1 is the table's D call, not checked against the DNA. TRBV21-1 is an annotated pseudogene. The CDR3 runs 12 residues. The CDR3 region is CASTLGYEKLFF. CDR3 sequence (DNA): TGTGCCAGCACCCTGGGGTATGAAAAACTGTTTTTT.

A few counts support this clonotype. This rearrangement joins TRBV6-6 to TRBJ1-4, with TRBD1 as a possible D gene (6 bases). This CDR3 comprises 15 residues. In germline, CDR1 is MNHNY, CDR2 SVGAGI (reference sequence). V dropped 6 bases and J dropped 8 bases, with 19 bases sitting between them. The CDR3 loop is CASRGRGRLGEKLFF. Here the CDR3 DNA reads TGTGCCAGCAGGGGTCGGGGGCGCCTGGGGGAAAAACTGTTTTTT.

The chain employs TRBV9 and TRBJ2-2; no firm D call. Trimming pared 0 bases from V and 8 bases from J, leaving 11 bases between. The CDR3 contains 14 residues. In germline, CDR1 is SGDLS, CDR2 YYNGEE. CDR3 in amino acids: CASSVANTLGELFF. CDR3 coding DNA: TGTGCCAGCAGCGTAGCGAACACCCTGGGGGAGCTGTTTTTT.